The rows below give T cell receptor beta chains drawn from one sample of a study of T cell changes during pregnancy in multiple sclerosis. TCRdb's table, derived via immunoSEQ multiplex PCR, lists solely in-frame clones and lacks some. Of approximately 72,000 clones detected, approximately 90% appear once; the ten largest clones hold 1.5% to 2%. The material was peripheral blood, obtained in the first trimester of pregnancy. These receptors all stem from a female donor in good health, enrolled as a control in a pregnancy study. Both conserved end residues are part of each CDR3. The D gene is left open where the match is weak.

CASSLASGSNEQFF,TRBV5-8,TRBJ2-1,.
CASSLSSNQPQHF,TRBV6-5,TRBJ1-5,.
CATSKEVASGRHLYEQYF,TRBV15,TRBJ2-7,TRBD2
CASSLGQGSGNTIYF,TRBV27,TRBJ1-3,.
CASSQPRLAGGTGELFF,TRBV27,TRBJ2-2,TRBD2
CASSADRVGNTIYF,TRBV28,TRBJ1-3,TRBD1
CASSQFTGGNYEQYF,TRBV5-6,TRBJ2-7,TRBD1
CASSLSQGSNEKLFF,TRBV18,TRBJ1-4,.
CASTPGEPSGANVLTF,TRBV28,TRBJ2-6,.
CASSLTTNEQFF,TRBV7-9,TRBJ2-1,.
CASSEPRAGANEKLFF,TRBV2,TRBJ1-4,.